The clone carrying this T cell receptor (beta chain) has at least ten counts. The antigen is not known. These data come from a study of T cells in Graves' hyperthyroidism and ophthalmopathy. In the study overall: Peripheral blood sampling occurred at initial diagnosis, before any treatment. General study findings and limits: Ophthalmopathy prediction by the model preceded onset by a median approximately six months.

Authors of the study amplified TCR beta CDR3 regions from RNA transcripts. HTBI primers were the set used in a first-round RT-PCR of the TCR CDR3. TCRdb redid the calling of the multiplex PCR reads with MiXCR, one entry per CDR3 protein. The profile shows about 600,000 distinct CDR3 sequences, 13% to 15% of them singletons. This receptor was obtained from a woman between 18 and 30 years old with Graves' ophthalmopathy. Sequencing input: blood.

The CDR3, as DNA: TGTGCCAGCAGCTTAGACGCGGGAAACTACAATGAGCAGTTCTTC. This sequence encodes CASSLDAGNYNEQFF. This chain connects TRBV7-8 to TRBJ2-1; maybe TRBD2 (6 bases). Germline V gene sequence: CDR1 SGHVS, CDR2 FQNEAQ. The V gene lost 1 base and the J gene lost 3 bases, with 10 bases spanning the gap. CDR3 length: 15 residues.